This TCR beta chain was sequenced during a study of metastatic and nonmetastatic thyroid tumors. Across the whole study: Repertoire data that came from the blood and tumor or nodule tissue of malignant and benign thyroid patients were compared.

Whole-study findings and limits: The study reportedly found significantly higher TCR beta diversity in malignant thyroid tumors than benign nodules, in blood and tumor.

Authors' data handling: CDR3 differences across clinicopathological groups were used to build a distant-metastasis classifier for papillary thyroid cancer. MiXCR was used by TCRdb to re-call the PCR reads. For this entry, the V and J calls and clone size follow TCRdb and not the study's own pipeline. The sample records tens of thousands of clones, 9.5% to 15% being singletons. The entire patient cohort was treatment-naive prior to thyroid surgery. Concerning this clone: Antigen: not known.

CDR3 length equals 14 residues. Looked up from germline, CDR1 is MNHEY and CDR2 is SVGAGI. The V end was cut by 2 bases, the J end by 10 bases, with 15 bases between. This chain uses TRBV6-5 with TRBJ1-5; the D gene is possibly TRBD1 (5 bases). Sequencing was done on a sample of tumor tissue. The clonotype originates from a female donor with papillary thyroid cancer or a benign thyroid nodule (not recorded which). Some clones in this sample may be carry-over from other donors' samples. The CDR3 spells CASSYIRGSEPQHF. CDR3 coding DNA: TGTGCCAGCAGTTACATCCGGGGGTCGGAACCCCAGCATTTT.